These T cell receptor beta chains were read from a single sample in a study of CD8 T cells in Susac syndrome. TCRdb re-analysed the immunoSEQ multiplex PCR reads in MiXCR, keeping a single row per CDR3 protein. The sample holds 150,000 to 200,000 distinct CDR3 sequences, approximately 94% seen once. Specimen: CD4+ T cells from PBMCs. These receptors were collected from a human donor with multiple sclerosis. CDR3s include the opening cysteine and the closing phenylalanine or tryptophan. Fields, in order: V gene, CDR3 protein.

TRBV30,CAWSVGQPGKRDIQYF
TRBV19,CASSSGQPQHF
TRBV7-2,CASSFTPRSGNTIYF
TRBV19,CASSRGLEAFF
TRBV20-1,CSARDLMNTEAFF
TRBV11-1,CASSANRAGDTQYF
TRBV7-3,CASSLPAGGENIQYF
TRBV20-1,CSAPIPGLLPGEQYF
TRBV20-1,CSAGSGDTGELFF
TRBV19,CASSLPTDTQYF
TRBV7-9,CASSPGTLLNYGYTF
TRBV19,CASSILTGTNTEAFF